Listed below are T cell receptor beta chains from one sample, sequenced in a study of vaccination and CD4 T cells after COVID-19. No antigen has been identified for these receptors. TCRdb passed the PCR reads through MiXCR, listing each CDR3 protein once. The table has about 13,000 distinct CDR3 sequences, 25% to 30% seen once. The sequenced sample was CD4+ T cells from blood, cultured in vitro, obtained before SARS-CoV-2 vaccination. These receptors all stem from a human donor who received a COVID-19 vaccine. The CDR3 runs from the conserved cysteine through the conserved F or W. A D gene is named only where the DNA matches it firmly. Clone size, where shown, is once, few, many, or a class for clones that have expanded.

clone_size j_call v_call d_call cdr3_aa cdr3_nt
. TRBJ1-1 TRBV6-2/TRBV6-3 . CAGSSRGTGNTEAFF TGTGCCGGCAGCTCCCGGGGGACGGGGAACACTGAAGCTTTCTTT
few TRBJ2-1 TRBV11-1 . CASSLGSANEQFF TGTGCCAGCAGCTTGGGCTCGGCCAATGAGCAGTTCTTC
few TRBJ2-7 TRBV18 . CASSQQPSDYEQYF TGTGCCAGCTCACAGCAGCCGTCTGACTACGAGCAGTACTTC
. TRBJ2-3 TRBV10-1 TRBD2 CASSQAVSGGTDTQYF TGCGCCAGCAGTCAAGCCGTTAGCGGGGGCACAGATACGCAGTATTTT
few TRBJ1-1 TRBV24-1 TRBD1 CATSDFLDRGSSEAFF TGTGCCACCAGTGATTTCCTGGACAGGGGATCCTCTGAAGCTTTCTTT
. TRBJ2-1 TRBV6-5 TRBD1 CASSSTGGDEQFF TGTGCCAGCAGTTCGACAGGGGGCGATGAGCAGTTCTTC
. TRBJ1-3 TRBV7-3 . CASSLYFGETLSGNTIYF TGTGCCAGCAGCTTGTATTTCGGGGAAACGCTCTCTGGAAACACCATATATTTT
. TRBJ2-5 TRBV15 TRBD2 CATSGTGGETQYF TGTGCCACCAGCGGAACGGGAGGAGAGACCCAGTACTTC
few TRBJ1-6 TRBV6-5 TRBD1 CASSLPGQYNSPLHF TGTGCCAGCAGTTTACCGGGACAGTATAATTCACCCCTCCACTTT
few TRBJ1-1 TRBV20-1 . CSAPTGSSSQAFF TGCAGTGCGCCCACAGGATCCTCCTCTCAAGCTTTCTTT
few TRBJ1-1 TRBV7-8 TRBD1 CASSPDRENTEAFF TGTGCCAGCAGCCCCGACAGGGAGAACACTGAAGCTTTCTTT
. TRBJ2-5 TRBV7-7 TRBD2 CASSLVRLAGQETQYF TGTGCCAGCAGCTTAGTTCGTCTAGCGGGACAAGAGACCCAGTACTTC
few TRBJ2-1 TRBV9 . CASSVGKGPYNEQFF TGTGCCAGCAGCGTAGGTAAGGGACCCTACAATGAGCAGTTCTTC
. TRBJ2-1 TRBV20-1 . CSARPLARVYNEQFF TGCAGTGCTAGACCGCTAGCCAGGGTTTACAATGAGCAGTTCTTC
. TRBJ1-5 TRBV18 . CASSPGPPESNQPQHF TGTGCCAGCTCACCCGGGCCCCCAGAGAGCAATCAGCCCCAGCATTTT
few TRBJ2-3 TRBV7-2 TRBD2 CASSSPPGGGGSTDTQYF TGTGCCAGCAGCTCCCCGCCTGGCGGGGGAGGGAGCACAGATACGCAGTATTTT
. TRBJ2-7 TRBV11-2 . CASSLEFPYEQYF TGTGCCAGCAGCTTAGAGTTCCCCTACGAGCAGTACTTC
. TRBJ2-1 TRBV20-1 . CSARVGANEQFF TGCAGTGCTAGGGTGGGGGCTAATGAGCAGTTCTTC
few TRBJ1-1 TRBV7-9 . CASSFTGGDTEAFF TGTGCCAGCAGCTTTACAGGTGGGGACACTGAAGCTTTCTTT
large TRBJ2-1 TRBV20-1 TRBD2 CSARGGTSGYNEQFF TGCAGTGCTAGAGGTGGGACTAGCGGCTACAATGAGCAGTTCTTC
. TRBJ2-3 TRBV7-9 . CASAWGTRGNTDTQYF TGTGCCAGCGCTTGGGGGACCCGGGGGAACACAGATACGCAGTATTTT
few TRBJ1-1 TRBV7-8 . CASSRGAPGNTEAFF TGTGCCAGCAGCCGGGGGGCCCCCGGAAACACTGAAGCTTTCTTT
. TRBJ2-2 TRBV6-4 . CASNGCQKNTGELFF TGTGCCAGCAACGGCTGTCAAAAAAACACCGGGGAGCTGTTTTTT
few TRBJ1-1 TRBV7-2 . CASSRGFSEAFF TGTGCCAGCAGCAGAGGCTTCTCTGAAGCTTTCTTT
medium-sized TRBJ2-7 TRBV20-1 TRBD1 CSAGTGISYEQYF TGCAGTGCAGGGACAGGGATTTCCTACGAGCAGTACTTC
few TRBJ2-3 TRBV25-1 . CASSAVPGQSTDTQYF TGTGCCAGCAGTGCTGTCCCCGGACAGAGCACAGATACGCAGTATTTT
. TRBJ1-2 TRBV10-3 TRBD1 CAISDGGQGAYGYTF TGTGCCATCAGTGACGGGGGACAGGGGGCCTATGGCTACACCTTC
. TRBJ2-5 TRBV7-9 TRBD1 CASSFRDRGGLETQYF TGTGCCAGCAGCTTTAGGGACAGGGGAGGTTTGGAGACCCAGTACTTC
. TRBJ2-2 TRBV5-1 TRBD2 CASTPLAGGGPDTGELFF TGCGCCAGCACCCCTCTAGCGGGGGGTGGCCCGGACACCGGGGAGCTGTTTTTT
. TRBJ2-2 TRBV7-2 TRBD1 CASSYTSGTGGSGELFF TGTGCCAGCAGCTACACGTCAGGGACAGGGGGTTCCGGGGAGCTGTTTTTT
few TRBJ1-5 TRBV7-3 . CASSPDRNQPQHF TGTGCCAGCAGCCCCGACAGGAATCAGCCCCAGCATTTT
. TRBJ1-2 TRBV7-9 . CASSLTGMPEGYTF TGTGCCAGCAGCTTAACCGGGATGCCTGAAGGCTACACCTTC
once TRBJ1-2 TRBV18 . CASSPRDKRGYTF TGTGCCAGCTCACCACGGGACAAACGGGGCTACACCTTC
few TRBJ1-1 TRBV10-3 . CAISERGAFASNTEAFF TGTGCCATCAGTGAGCGGGGGGCCTTTGCGTCGAACACTGAAGCTTTCTTT
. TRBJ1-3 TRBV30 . CAWRDTYSGNTIYF TGTGCCTGGAGGGACACCTACTCTGGAAACACCATATATTTT
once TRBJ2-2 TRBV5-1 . CASSDRAANTGELFF TGCGCCAGCAGCGACCGTGCAGCGAACACCGGGGAGCTGTTTTTT
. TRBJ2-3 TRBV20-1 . CSAQPSLDTDTQYF TGCAGTGCTCAGCCCTCCCTCGACACAGATACGCAGTATTTT
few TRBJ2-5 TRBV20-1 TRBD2 CSGPAALAGGAETQYF TGCAGTGGCCCCGCGGCCTTAGCGGGGGGGGCAGAGACCCAGTACTTC
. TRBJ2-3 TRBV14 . CASSQVGGPGPRHYF TGTGCCAGCAGCCAAGTAGGGGGGCCCGGACCGAGGCATTATTTT
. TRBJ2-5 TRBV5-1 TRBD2 CASRAGGAETQYF TGCGCCAGCAGGGCGGGGGGGGCAGAGACCCAGTACTTC
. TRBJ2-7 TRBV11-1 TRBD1 CASSLRDSSYEQYF TGTGCCAGCAGCCTCCGGGACAGCTCCTACGAGCAGTACTTC
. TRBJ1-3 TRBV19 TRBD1 CARKSRDRVERGNTIYF TGTGCCAGAAAGTCCCGGGACAGGGTGGAGAGAGGAAACACCATATATTTT
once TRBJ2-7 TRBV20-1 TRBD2 CSAKRRETLYEQYF TGCAGTGCTAAAAGGCGGGAGACCTTATACGAGCAGTACTTC
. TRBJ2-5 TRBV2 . CASSGKRQETQYF TGTGCCAGCAGTGGTAAGAGGCAAGAGACCCAGTACTTC
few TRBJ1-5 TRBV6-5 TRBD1 CASSYSRTGAQPQHF TGTGCCAGCAGTTACTCGAGAACAGGGGCTCAGCCCCAGCATTTT